This T cell receptor (beta chain) appears in the sequencing data of a study of T-cell reconstitution after alpha-beta-depleted transplantation in children. This CDR3 is built from 14 residues. Between the trimmed V and J ends, which lost 0 bases and 3 bases, there was a span of 9 bases. Germline lookup yields CDR1 SGHVS and CDR2 FNYEAQ. This clonotype was seen only a few times. The library targeted TCRbeta and was prepared with unique molecular identifiers. TCRdb called the PCR reads again in MiXCR, with one record for every CDR3 protein. The table lists about 370,000 distinct CDR3 sequences, around 21% of them singletons.

The TCR originated in a human donor who donated a stem cell graft to a child with acute myeloid leukemia. Material: PBMCs from the stem cell graft donor, obtained from the stem cell graft. V usage is TRBV7-6 and J usage is TRBJ2-7, with D possibly matching TRBD1 (6 bases). The CDR3 nucleotides read TGTGCCAGCAGCTTAGCCATCAGGGGCTACGAGCAGTACTTC. This codes for CASSLAIRGYEQYF.